This passage covers 32 T cell receptor beta chains from one sample sequenced in a study of blood T cell repertoires in COVID-19. Sequenced by immunoSEQ multiplex PCR; TCRdb stores in-frame clones only, minus some. The sample holds about 330,000 clones; roughly 90% are singletons and the top ten take approximately 6.5%. Material: peripheral blood. Receptors were obtained from a man younger than 35 who had recovered from COVID-19.

The rearrangement links TRBV11-2 to TRBJ1-1, with D uncertain. This CDR3 has 15 amino acids. Germline V gene sequence: CDR1 SGHAT, CDR2 FQNNGV. V dropped 5 bases and J dropped 0 bases, with 13 bases sitting between them. Here the CDR3 reads CASSPFTGLNTEAFF. The CDR3 DNA follows: TGTGCCAGCAGCCCTTTTACGGGTTTGAACACTGAAGCTTTCTTT.

The chain is built from TRBV2 and TRBJ1-2; a possible D gene is TRBD1 (5 bases). This CDR3 contains 12 residues. CDR1 SNHLY and CDR2 FYNNEI come from the germline V gene. V lost 2 bases to trimming and J lost 5 bases, with 6 bases between them. CDR3 region: CASSEQGYGYTF. In DNA form, the CDR3 reads TGTGCCAGCAGTGAACAGGGATATGGCTACACCTTC.

The V gene is TRBV19, the J gene TRBJ1-2; 12 bases fit TRBD1. V dropped 2 bases and J dropped 6; count of bases not matched to a gene: 13. The V gene's germline CDR1 is LNHDA and CDR2 SQIVND (reference sequence). The CDR3 extends over 18 amino acids. CDR3 DNA: TGTGCCAGTAGTATAAGACCGGGACAGGGGGCCGCGATCCATGGCTACACCTTC. Residues: CASSIRPGQGAAIHGYTF.

The chain has TRBV18 and TRBJ2-2; the D gene is possibly TRBD1 (6 bases). CDR1 and CDR2 from the germline V gene are KGHSH and LQKENI. This CDR3 contains 15 residues. V was pared by 4 bases and J by 1 base, with 10 bases between. The CDR3 coding sequence is TGTGCCAGCTCACAACGGACAGTGAACACCGGGGAGCTGTTTTTT. This gives the protein CASSQRTVNTGELFF. The full variable domain, with the rest looked up from reference TRBV18 and TRBJ2-2, is NAGVMQNPRHLVRRRGQEARLRCSPMKGHSHVYWYRQLPEEGLKFMVYLQKENIIDESGMPKERFSAEFPKEGPSILRIQQVVRGDSAAYFCASSQRTVNTGELFFGEGSRLTVL.

This chain links TRBV4-2 with TRBJ1-1; 9 bases are a match to TRBD1. Germline V gene lookup returns CDR1 LGHNA and CDR2 YNFKEQ. This CDR3 comprises 16 residues. Trimming at V came to 2 bases and at J to 4 bases, leaving 8 bases not matched to a gene. CDR3 nucleotides: TGTGCCAGCAGCCAACAGTGGGACAGGGCGGGCACTGAAGCTTTCTTT. This sequence encodes CASSQQWDRAGTEAFF.

The chain couples TRBV29-1 to TRBJ1-1; 7 bases fit TRBD1. V dropped 6 bases and J dropped 1; count of bases not matched to a gene: 11. CDR3 size: 15 residues. Germline CDR1 reads SQVTM; CDR2 reads ANQGSEA. The CDR3 DNA reads TGCAGCGTGGACCGGGACAGACTTCCGAACACTGAAGCTTTCTTT. It encodes CSVDRDRLPNTEAFF.

The chain carries TRBV6-5 and TRBJ2-5, with D possibly TRBD2 on 5 matching bases. The CDR3 has 15 amino acids. V was clipped by 1 base and J by 5 bases, with 14 bases between them. Per germline, CDR1 MNHEY and CDR2 SVGAGI. The CDR3 sequence is CASSYYISDYETQYF. CDR3 coding DNA: TGTGCCAGCAGTTACTACATTTCCGACTACGAGACCCAGTACTTC.

The chain combines TRBV9 with TRBJ2-5, with a possible D match to TRBD2 (6 bases). This CDR3 comprises 15 residues. The germline CDR1 and CDR2 sequences are SGDLS and YYNGEE. Trimming took off 3 bases at V and 0 bases at J, with 12 bases between the two ends. CDR3: CASSERRGYQETQYF. CDR3 DNA: TGTGCCAGCAGCGAAAGACGGGGGTACCAAGAGACCCAGTACTTC.

The chain combines TRBV27 with TRBJ1-4; 9 bases map to TRBD1. After removal of 6 bases from V and 7 bases from J, the junction contained 6 bases not matched to a gene. The CDR3 totals 14 residues. Germline V gives CDR1 MNHEY, CDR2 SMNVEV (reference sequence). In nucleotides, the CDR3 is TGTGCCAGCAGGGCGGGACAGGGAGCTGAAAAACTGTTTTTT. It is translated as CASRAGQGAEKLFF.

The CDR3 loop reads CASSTRQGAEAFF. The CDR3 region has the DNA TGTGCCAGCAGCACAAGACAGGGAGCTGAAGCTTTCTTT. The rearrangement joins TRBV11-3 to TRBJ1-1; 7 nucleotides match TRBD1. Germline V lookup: CDR1 SGHNT, CDR2 YENEEA. This CDR3 comprises 13 residues. V lost 5 bases to trimming and J lost 6 bases; unmatched junction nucleotides: 6.

The chain employs TRBV19 and TRBJ2-1, with 7 bases that match TRBD1. Trimming cost V 6 bases and J 10 bases; bases outside gene matches: 6. The CDR3 runs 12 residues. In germline, CDR1 is LNHDA, CDR2 SQIVND (reference sequence). The CDR3 nucleotides read TGTGCCAGTAGCGCAGGGGGAATAGAGCAGTTCTTC. It encodes CASSAGGIEQFF. Full variable domain (missing parts from reference TRBV19 and TRBJ2-1): DGGITQSPKYLFRKEGQNVTLSCEQNLNHDAMYWYRQDPGQGLRLIYYSQIVNDFQKGDIAEGYSVSREKKESFPLTVTSAQKNPTAFYLCASSAGGIEQFFGPGTRLTVL.

There are a few counts of this clone. The rearrangement uses TRBV11-2 and TRBJ1-3; tentative D call: TRBD1 (5 bases). Germline CDR1 SGHAT, CDR2 FQNNGV. This CDR3 contains 15 residues. The V end was cut by 5 bases, the J end by 3 bases, with 14 bases between. CDR3 in DNA: TGTGCCAGCAGCGCAGGGTTGTCGGTTGGAAACACCATATATTTT. It specifies CASSAGLSVGNTIYF.

The genes are TRBV19 and TRBJ2-5, with D tentatively TRBD1 (5 bases). Trimming left V 4 bases short and J 1 base short, with 10 bases between. CDR3 size: 14 residues. Germline CDR1 is LNHDA and CDR2 is SQIVND (reference sequence). The CDR3 sequence: CASSSSQGQETQYF. As DNA, the CDR3 is TGTGCCAGTAGTAGCTCCCAGGGCCAAGAGACCCAGTACTTC.

This chain joins TRBV11-2 and TRBJ2-7, with a weak D call TRBD2 (5 bases). CDR1 is SGHAT and CDR2 is FQNNGV in the germline V gene. V was cut by 5 bases and J by 9 bases, with 17 bases left in between. The CDR3 consists of 13 residues. CDR3 coding DNA: TGTGCCAGCAGCCCCCCCCGAGGGCGCGGGCAGTACTTC. Residues: CASSPPRGRGQYF.

This clone occurred once. V usage is TRBV19 and J usage is TRBJ2-7; D is undetermined. Germline CDR1 is LNHDA and CDR2 is SQIVND (reference sequence). The CDR3 has 12 amino acids. V was trimmed by 4 bases and J by 5 bases, leaving 9 bases between them. The CDR3 region is CASSSGKDEQYF. The DNA for the CDR3 is TGTGCCAGTAGTAGCGGCAAGGACGAGCAGTACTTC.

V and J are TRBV5-5 and TRBJ1-2; D is unresolved. V was shortened by 0 bases and J by 4 bases, with 13 bases between the two germline ends. The length of the CDR3 is 15 residues. Germline V gene lookup returns CDR1 SGHKS and CDR2 YYEKEE (reference sequence). The CDR3 region has the DNA TGTGCCAGCAGCTTGGTACAAGGAGGAGGCTATGGCTACACCTTC. It is translated as CASSLVQGGGYGYTF.

This clone was found once. This chain connects TRBV6-4 to TRBJ2-1; 11 bases match TRBD2. In germline, CDR1 is MRHNA, CDR2 SNTAGT. CDR3 length: 13 amino acids. J was trimmed by 10 bases and V by 3 bases; bases with no gene match: 2. The CDR3 loop is CASSELAGEEQFF. CDR3 nucleotide sequence: TGTGCCAGCAGTGAACTAGCGGGGGAGGAGCAGTTCTTC.

This chain links TRBV6-5 with TRBJ2-1; 9 bases map to TRBD2. CDR1 is MNHEY and CDR2 is SVGAGI in the germline V gene. There are 14 residues in the CDR3. V lost 9 bases to trimming and J lost 6 bases; unmatched junction nucleotides: 9. The DNA of the CDR3 is TGTGCCAGTTTAGCGGGAGATCCCGTCAATGAGCAGTTCTTC. It is translated as CASLAGDPVNEQFF.

The chain has TRBV6-5 and TRBJ1-2, with 7 positions matching TRBD1. The germline V gene has CDR1 MNHEY and CDR2 SVGAGI. This CDR3 is built from 15 residues. With 0 bases clipped from V and 4 bases from J, the junction kept 5 bases outside the gene matches. In nucleotides, the CDR3 is TGTGCCAGCAGTTACTCGTGGGACAGCCTCTATGGCTACACCTTC. It specifies CASSYSWDSLYGYTF.

The chain recombines TRBV6-5 with TRBJ1-1, with 7 bases that match TRBD1. V gave up 6 bases and J gave up 1 base; unmatched junction bases: 5. There are 14 residues in the CDR3. CDR1 MNHEY and CDR2 SVGAGI come from the germline V gene. CDR3 sequence (DNA): TGTGCCAGCAGACCCGACAGGGAGAACACTGAAGCTTTCTTT. It yields the protein CASRPDRENTEAFF.

This clone has only one observation. In the same sample, other DNA sequences code for this CDR3. The chain recombines TRBV5-1 with TRBJ1-3; a possible D gene is TRBD1 (5 bases). The CDR3 extends over 16 amino acids. The V end lost 4 bases, the J end lost 0 bases, and 14 bases lay between the germline ends. In germline, CDR1 is SGHRS, CDR2 YFSETQ. CDR3 bases: TGCGCCAGCAGCCTCGGACAATTAAGCTCTGGAAACACCATATATTTT. It yields the protein CASSLGQLSSGNTIYF. Full variable domain (missing parts from reference TRBV5-1 and TRBJ1-3): KAGVTQTPRYLIKTRGQQVTLSCSPISGHRSVSWYQQTPGQGLQFLFEYFSETQRNKGNFPGRFSGRQFSNSRSEMNVSTLELGDSALYLCASSLGQLSSGNTIYFGEGSWLTVV.

This sequence joins TRBV5-5 and TRBJ1-1; maybe TRBD1 (6 bases). Germline loops: CDR1 SGHKS, CDR2 YYEKEE (reference sequence). The CDR3 has 14 amino acids. Trimming pared 2 bases from V and 5 bases from J, leaving 13 bases between. CDR3 sequence reads: CASSFQGLGTEAFF. DNA for the CDR3: TGTGCCAGCAGCTTCCAGGGGTTAGGAACTGAAGCTTTCTTT.

The chain combines TRBV12-3 or TRBV12-4 with TRBJ2-7; D gene uncertain. V was cut by 5 bases and J by 6 bases, with 11 bases left in between. The CDR3 contains 12 residues. The CDR3, as DNA: TGTGCCAGCAGTCCAAACTCGATCGAGCAGTACTTC. Translation gives CASSPNSIEQYF.

The CDR3 sequence: CASSWGSGVEGGTQYF. DNA for the CDR3: TGTGCCAGCAGTTGGGGTAGCGGGGTCGAAGGGGGTACGCAGTATTTT. The V call is TRBV6-5, the J call TRBJ2-3, with 8 bases identical to TRBD2. Per germline, CDR1 MNHEY and CDR2 SVGAGI. This CDR3 spans 16 amino acids. J was trimmed by 8 bases and V by 4 bases; bases with no gene match: 14.

This CDR3 reads CATSDGGYNEQFF. The CDR3 nucleotides are TGTGCCACCTCCGACGGGGGGTACAATGAGCAGTTCTTC. The chain has TRBV24-1 and TRBJ2-1; 7 nucleotides match TRBD2. The V gene's germline CDR1 is KGHDR and CDR2 SFDVKD. This CDR3 comprises 13 residues. Trimming at V came to 9 bases and at J to 4 bases, leaving 5 bases not matched to a gene.

The chain is built from TRBV7-2 and TRBJ1-1; a weak D match, TRBD1 (5 bases). Germline CDR1 reads SGHTA; CDR2 reads FQGNSA. V lost 1 base and J 3 bases, leaving 9 bases between the germline ends. The CDR3 runs to 14 residues. The CDR3 region has the DNA TGTGCCAGCAGCTTAGGGGGCAGGGACACTGAAGCTTTCTTT. Amino acids: CASSLGGRDTEAFF.

This rearrangement joins TRBV12-5 to TRBJ2-2; 8 bases fit TRBD2. CDR1 is LGHNT and CDR2 is FRNRAP in the germline V gene. V lost 0 bases to trimming and J lost 3 bases; unmatched junction nucleotides: 0. This CDR3 has 15 amino acids. Written as DNA, the CDR3 is TGTGCTAGTGGTTTGGTAGCGGGAGACACCGGGGAGCTGTTTTTT. This gives the protein CASGLVAGDTGELFF.

Notes on this clone: In the same sample, other DNA sequences code for this CDR3. The chain employs TRBV5-1 and TRBJ2-5; perhaps TRBD2 as D (5 bases). Germline CDR1 SGHRS, CDR2 YFSETQ. V was clipped by 3 bases and J by 5 bases, with 8 bases between them. The CDR3 is 12 amino acids. The CDR3 DNA reads TGCGCCAGCAGCTCTGAGGGCGAGACCCAGTACTTC. This encodes CASSSEGETQYF.

The chain links TRBV5-6 to TRBJ2-7; 10 nucleotides align to TRBD1. The V gene end was trimmed by 2 bases and the J gene end by 6 bases; junction bases not matched to a gene: 11. The V gene's germline CDR1 is SGHDT and CDR2 YYEEEE. The CDR3 runs 16 residues. As DNA, the CDR3 is TGTGCCAGCAGCTTCGGGACAGGGGTTTCCTGGGGCGAGCAGTACTTC. Protein sequence: CASSFGTGVSWGEQYF.

The V call is TRBV7-8, the J call TRBJ2-1, with 10 bases fitting TRBD2. V gave up 1 base and J gave up 4 bases; unmatched junction bases: 4. This CDR3 contains 16 residues. Per germline, CDR1 SGHVS and CDR2 FQNEAQ. CDR3 amino acids: CASSLVGTSAYNEQFF. The DNA of the CDR3 is TGTGCCAGCAGCTTAGTCGGGACTAGCGCTTACAATGAGCAGTTCTTC.

The chain couples TRBV10-3 to TRBJ2-1, with TRBD1 as a possible D gene (6 bases). The V end lost 6 bases, the J end lost 7 bases, and 13 bases lay between the germline ends. The CDR3 has 13 residues. Germline assignment: CDR1 ENHRY and CDR2 SYGVKD. Here the CDR3 DNA reads TGTGCCATCAGCTCCGGGACAAATAATGAGCAGTTCTTC. Its translation is CAISSGTNNEQFF.

V is TRBV7-3 and J is TRBJ1-1; D is ambiguous. CDR3 length: 17 amino acids. V was pared by 0 bases and J by 5 bases, with 19 bases between. Germline CDR1 is SGHTA and CDR2 is FQGTGA. CDR3 bases: TGTGCCAGCAGCTTAACAGGATTAGCAAAGGCAAAGACTGAAGCTTTCTTT. It specifies CASSLTGLAKAKTEAFF.